This TCR beta chain was sequenced during a study of technical replicates of blood from a handful of donors (dated by TCRdb to about 2017). In the case of this clone: Its antigen specificity is not known. Within one base of it there is no much larger clone, and no base qualities were kept.

The library was built by means of the immunoSEQ multiplex PCR assay. TCRdb mirrors the immuneACCESS table, restricted to in-frame sequences. Some clones are absent from its copies; in checked studies, under half trace to an unresolved V gene, and the reason for the others is unknown. Counted in this sample were roughly 68,000 clones; approximately 86% of them appeared once. 5% to 6.5% of the sample goes to the ten largest clones. The sequencing sample was made of PBMCs. The sequence derives from a human donor in good health. Some clones in this sample may be carry-over from other donors' samples.

The CDR3 region: CATSISTGQSYGYTF. The nucleotide sequence is given as TGTGCCACCAGCATCTCCACGGGACAGAGTTATGGCTACACCTTC. This chain is built from TRBV15 and TRBJ1-2, with 7 middle bases fitting TRBD1. The CDR3 contains 15 residues, cysteine and phenylalanine counted. The entry retains the CDR3 DNA only, 45 bases that are in frame from base 1. The germline V gene (reference sequence) provides CDR1 LNHNV and CDR2 YYDKDF. Relative to germline, V is missing 4 bases and J is missing 5 bases, with 10 bases of the junction outside any gene match.